The next 15 T cell receptor beta chains were all read from a single sample in a study of blood T cell repertoires in COVID-19. Assay: immunoSEQ multiplex PCR; the TCRdb copy retains only in-frame clones and omits some. This table has about 140,000 clones, more than 75% appearing once. The sample taken for sequencing was peripheral blood. These receptors were collected from a woman in her fifties or sixties with acute or convalescent COVID-19.

This chain uses TRBV7-9 with TRBJ2-7, with D possibly TRBD1 on 6 matching bases. V dropped 8 bases and J dropped 3 bases, with 17 bases sitting between them. CDR3 size: 14 residues. Germline V gene data show CDR1 as SEHNR and CDR2 as FQNEAQ (reference sequence). In DNA form, the CDR3 reads TGTGCCAGCGGCCAGGGGACCCTTAGCTACGAGCAGTACTTC. Its protein is CASGQGTLSYEQYF.

CDR3 DNA sequence: TGTGCCAGCAGCCCTACAGGGCAGAACACTGAAGCTTTCTTT. This translates into CASSPTGQNTEAFF. The chain joins TRBV9 to TRBJ1-1, with TRBD1 as a possible D gene (6 bases). The V and J ends lost 4 bases and 1 base respectively, with 11 bases between them. Germline assignment: CDR1 SGDLS and CDR2 YYNGEE. The CDR3 totals 14 residues.

V gene TRBV3-1 (or the pseudogene TRBV3-2) combines with J gene TRBJ1-2; D remains unclear. This CDR3 has 12 residues. V was shortened by 0 bases and J by 10 bases, with 9 bases between the two germline ends. Germline V gives CDR1 LGHDT, CDR2 YNNKEL (reference sequence). CDR3 sequence reads: CASSQDLSYYTF. The DNA for the CDR3 is TGTGCCAGCAGCCAAGATCTCTCCTACTACACCTTC.

This clone was recorded a few times. This chain links TRBV7-8 with TRBJ1-1; TRBD1 matches 8 bases. Trimming at V came to 6 bases and at J to 6 bases, leaving 12 bases not matched to a gene. The CDR3 is made up of 15 amino acids. CDR1 is SGHVS and CDR2 is FQNEAQ in the germline V gene. DNA for the CDR3: TGTGCCAGCAGACCAGGGGGCCTGAATAGCCCTGAAGCTTTCTTT. Translation gives CASRPGGLNSPEAFF.

The V call is TRBV12-3 or TRBV12-4, the J call TRBJ1-5; D might be TRBD1 (5 bases). V lost 6 bases and J 5 bases, leaving 11 bases between the germline ends. CDR3 length: 13 residues. Here the CDR3 DNA reads TGTGCCAGCAGCCTGGGGGGGGATCAGCCCCAGCATTTT. Its protein product is CASSLGGDQPQHF.

The gene calls are TRBV30 and TRBJ1-2; 9 bases are a match to TRBD1. V was clipped by 0 bases and J by 4 bases; unmatched bases: 6. The germline V gene has CDR1 GTSNPN and CDR2 SVGIG (reference sequence). CDR3 size: 15 residues. Here the CDR3 DNA reads TGTGCCTGGAGTGTACAGGGGGCACGGGGCTATGGCTACACCTTC. Its translation is CAWSVQGARGYGYTF.

The genes are TRBV5-6 and TRBJ1-1; no clear D gene. CDR3 length: 15 amino acids. V was clipped by 4 bases and J by 1 base, with 14 bases between them. Per germline, CDR1 SGHDT and CDR2 YYEEEE. For the CDR3, the DNA is TGTGCCAGCAGCATCTTACAGATACGGAACACTGAAGCTTTCTTT. Translated: CASSILQIRNTEAFF. The variable domain in full, with the rest retrieved from reference TRBV5-6 and TRBJ1-1, is DAGVTQSPTHLIKTRGQQVTLRCSPKSGHDTVSWYQQALGQGPQFIFQYYEEEERQRGNFPDRFSGHQFPNYSSELNVNALLLGDSALYLCASSILQIRNTEAFFGQGTRLTVV.

This clone is a singleton in its sample. This rearrangement joins TRBV2 to TRBJ2-1; D is perhaps TRBD1 (6 bases). The germline V and J ends were trimmed by 4 bases and 10 bases, with 11 bases remaining between them. The length of the CDR3 is 12 residues. Per germline, CDR1 SNHLY and CDR2 FYNNEI. CDR3 coding DNA: TGTGCCAGCAGTGGCAGGGGCGGAGAGCAGTTCTTC. Residues: CASSGRGGEQFF.

The genes are TRBV30 and TRBJ2-7; 10 bases are a match to TRBD1. CDR3 size: 13 residues. From germline, CDR1 is GTSNPN and CDR2 SVGIG (reference sequence). After removal of 5 bases from V and 1 base from J, the junction contained 2 bases not matched to a gene. The chain's CDR3 is CAWGQGGSYEQYF. CDR3 nucleotide sequence: TGTGCCTGGGGACAGGGGGGATCCTACGAGCAGTACTTC.

The chain carries TRBV27 and TRBJ1-3; no firm D call. The CDR3 contains 13 residues. CDR1 is MNHEY, CDR2 SMNVEV, per germline (reference sequence). V gave up 10 bases and J gave up 0 bases, with 10 bases separating them. The DNA for the CDR3 is TGTGCCACTCACTCGAGCTCTGGAAACACCATATATTTT. Protein: CATHSSSGNTIYF.

The gene calls are TRBV5-4 and TRBJ2-3, with a possible D match to TRBD2 (6 bases). Deletions cut 1 base from V and 1 base from J, with 13 bases between. Germline V gene sequence: CDR1 SGHNT, CDR2 YYREEE (reference sequence). CDR3 length: 16 residues. The CDR3 sequence is CASSLWLAKRTDTQYF. CDR3 DNA: TGTGCCAGCAGCTTGTGGCTAGCGAAGCGCACAGATACGCAGTATTTT. The complete variable domain, with remaining parts taken from reference TRBV5-4 and TRBJ2-3, reads ETGVTQSPTHLIKTRGQQVTLRCSSQSGHNTVSWYQQALGQGPQFIFQYYREEENGRGNFPPRFSGLQFPNYSSELNVNALELDDSALYLCASSLWLAKRTDTQYFGPGTRLTVL.

On this clone: One end of the junction does not line up with germline, which may come from a read error. The rearrangement uses TRBV7-2 and TRBJ2-7; 11 nucleotides line up with TRBD2. Germline V gives CDR1 SGHTA, CDR2 FQGNSA. CDR3 length equals 15 residues. In DNA, the CDR3 is TGTGCCAGCAGCTCCCTAGGAACCGGGACTAGCGGCGGCACATTC. It is translated as CASSSLGTGTSGGTF.

The chain links TRBV5-6 to TRBJ1-1; no definite D call. Germline CDR1 is SGHDT and CDR2 is YYEEEE. CDR3 length equals 12 residues. Trimming took 2 bases from V and 6 from J, leaving 8 bases between them. The CDR3 region is CASSLSSAEAFF. As DNA, the CDR3 is TGTGCCAGCAGCTTAAGCTCCGCTGAAGCTTTCTTT.

This clone was observed a handful of times. This sequence joins TRBV28 and TRBJ1-1; D gene ambiguous. The CDR3 extends over 10 amino acids. The germline V and J ends were trimmed by 3 bases and 7 bases, with 3 bases remaining between them. The germline V gene encodes CDR1 MDHEN and CDR2 SYDVKM. CDR3 residues: CASSFHEAFF. The CDR3 coding sequence is TGTGCCAGCAGTTTCCATGAAGCTTTCTTT. The whole variable domain, remainder taken from reference TRBV28 and TRBJ1-1, is DVKVTQSSRYLVKRTGEKVFLECVQDMDHENMFWYRQDPGLGLRLIYFSYDVKMKEKGDIPEGYSVSREKKERFSLILESASTNQTSMYLCASSFHEAFFGQGTRLTVV.

This clone is a singleton in its sample. V is TRBV7-2 and J is TRBJ1-2; possible D gene TRBD1, 5 bases. The CDR3 is 17 amino acids. Looked up from germline, CDR1 is SGHTA and CDR2 is FQGNSA. V was cut by 6 bases and J by 2 bases, with 22 bases left in between. CDR3 DNA: TGTGCCAGCAGTCAAAGGGGTGGGGCAGTACAAAACTATGGCTACACCTTC. Residues: CASSQRGGAVQNYGYTF.